This TCR beta chain stems from a study of blood T cell repertoires in COVID-19. Study as a whole: Acute and convalescent COVID-19 samples came from the United States, Italy and Spain.

Clones were read by immunoSEQ multiplex PCR, and TCRdb kept only the in-frame ones, dropping some. Among some 76,000 clones listed, about 90% were seen once. Looked up from germline, CDR1 is GTSNPN and CDR2 is SVGIG (reference sequence). V lost 1 base and J 4 bases, leaving 11 bases between the germline ends. CDR3 size: 13 residues. This chain uses TRBV30 with TRBJ2-7; tentative D call: TRBD2 (5 bases). Sequenced material: peripheral blood. The TCR was taken from a human donor in a cohort sampled during active COVID-19. CDR3 bases: TGTGCCTGGAGTGGAGGGTGGACTTACGAGCAGTACTTC. Protein: CAWSGGWTYEQYF. Full variable domain (rest looked up from reference TRBV30 and TRBJ2-7): SQTIHQWPATLVQPVGSPLSLECTVEGTSNPNLYWYRQAAGRGLQLLFYSVGIGQISSEVPQNLSASRPQDRQFILSSKKLLLSDSGFYLCAWSGGWTYEQYFGPGTRLTVT.